This TCR beta chain was found in a study of blood T cell repertoires in COVID-19. Across the study: T cells, B-cell-depleted T cells, or PBMCs supplied cDNA or gDNA.

How the authors handled the data: Cell counts per sample came from amplifying reference gene primers. The table came from immunoSEQ multiplex PCR; TCRdb's copy has only in-frame clones and leaves some out. V and J calls and clone size are those listed in that table; D and trimming were worked out from the DNA. Of 150,000 to 200,000 clones listed, 80% to 90% were seen once; the top ten hold about 14%. Trimming pared 2 bases from V and 2 bases from J, leaving 9 bases between. The CDR3 contains 14 residues. CDR1 and CDR2 from the germline V gene are LNHDA and SQIVND (reference sequence). A Seattle source enrolled patients during active infection and followed them longitudinally.

The V and J genes are TRBV19 and TRBJ1-1, with a possible D match to TRBD1 (6 bases). The specimen sequenced was peripheral blood. The sequence derives from a woman in her 70s with COVID-19, enrolled during active disease. The CDR3 coding sequence is TGTGCCAGTAGTATAAGGGGGATCAACACTGAAGCTTTCTTT. Translating it yields CASSIRGINTEAFF.